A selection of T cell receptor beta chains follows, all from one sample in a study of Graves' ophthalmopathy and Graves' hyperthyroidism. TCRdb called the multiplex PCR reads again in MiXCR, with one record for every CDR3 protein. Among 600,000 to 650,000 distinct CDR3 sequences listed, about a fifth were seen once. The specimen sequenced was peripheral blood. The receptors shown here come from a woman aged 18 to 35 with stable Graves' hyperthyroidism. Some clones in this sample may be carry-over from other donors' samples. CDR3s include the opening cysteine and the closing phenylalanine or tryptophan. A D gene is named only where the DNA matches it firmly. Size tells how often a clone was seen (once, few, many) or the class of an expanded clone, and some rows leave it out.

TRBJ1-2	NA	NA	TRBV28	TGTGCCAGCAGTCCCCGCCAGGGCTACTATGGCTACACCTTC	CASSPRQGYYGYTF
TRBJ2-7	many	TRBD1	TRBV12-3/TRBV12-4	TGTGCCAGCAGTTTAACAGGGGGCCCCTACGAGCAGTACTTC	CASSLTGGPYEQYF
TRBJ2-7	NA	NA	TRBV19	TGTGCCAGTAGTATACAGGCAAGCCCCTACGAGCAGTACTTC	CASSIQASPYEQYF
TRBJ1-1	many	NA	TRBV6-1	TGTGCCATCCGGGGGTTATGGAACACTGAAGCTTTCTTT	CAIRGLWNTEAFF
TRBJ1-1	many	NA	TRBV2	TGTGCCAGCACCCTCCCCGGGACACCGAACACTGAAGCTTTCTTT	CASTLPGTPNTEAFF
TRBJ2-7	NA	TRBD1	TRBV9	TGTGCCAGCAGCGTAGCCCAGGGGGTCTACGAGCAGTACTTC	CASSVAQGVYEQYF
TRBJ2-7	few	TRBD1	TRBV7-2	TGTGCCAGCAGCTCCGACAGGGTTAGTAACGAGCAGTACTTC	CASSSDRVSNEQYF
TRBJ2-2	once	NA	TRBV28	TGTGCCAGCAGTCACAGGGCCCCGAACACCGGGGAGCTGTTTTTT	CASSHRAPNTGELFF
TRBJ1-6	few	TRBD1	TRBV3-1	TGTGCCAGCAGCCAAGGCGGACAGGGGATCCTAAATTCACCCCTCCACTTT	CASSQGGQGILNSPLHF
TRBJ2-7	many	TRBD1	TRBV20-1	TGCAGTGCTAGACCCGGGACAGGAGGGAGCTACGAGCAGTACTTC	CSARPGTGGSYEQYF
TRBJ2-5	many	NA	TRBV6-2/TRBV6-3	TGTGCCAGCAGCCAGACTAGGGAGGAGACCCAGTACTTC	CASSQTREETQYF
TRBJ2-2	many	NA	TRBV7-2	TGTGCCAGCAGGGCCAAGCGGAACACCGGGGAGCTGTTTTTT	CASRAKRNTGELFF
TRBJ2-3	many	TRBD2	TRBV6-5	TGTGCCAGCAGTTACCTTAGCGGGAGACCAGATACGCAGTATTTT	CASSYLSGRPDTQYF
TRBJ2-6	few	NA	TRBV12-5	TGTGCTAGTGGCCTTTCTGGGGCCAACGTCCTGACTTTC	CASGLSGANVLTF
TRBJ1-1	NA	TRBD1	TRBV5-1	TGCGCCAGCAGCTTGAAGGTAACAGGGGAGGGCACTGAAGCTTTCTTT	CASSLKVTGEGTEAFF
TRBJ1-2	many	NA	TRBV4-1	TGCGCCAGCAGCCACCCCTGGGCAGGGGAAGGCTACACCTTC	CASSHPWAGEGYTF
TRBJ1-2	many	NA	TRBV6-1	TGTGCCAGCAGTGAAGATGCAGCCTATGGCTACACCTTC	CASSEDAAYGYTF
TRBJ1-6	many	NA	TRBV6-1	TGTGCCAGCAGTGAAGGGGGTCTGGGTGGGTCCCTCCACTTT	CASSEGGLGGSLHF
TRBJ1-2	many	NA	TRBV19	TGTGCCAGTACTAAACCCTCAAGTGCAGGGATGAGTGGCTACACCTTC	CASTKPSSAGMSGYTF
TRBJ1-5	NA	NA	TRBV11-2	TGTGCCAGCAGCTTATTGACAGGAGCATATAGCAATCAGCCCCAGCATTTT	CASSLLTGAYSNQPQHF
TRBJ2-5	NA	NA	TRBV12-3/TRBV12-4	TGTGCCAGCAGCCAGGAACAGGAAGAGACCCAGTACTTC	CASSQEQEETQYF
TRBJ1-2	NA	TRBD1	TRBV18	TGTGCCAGCTCACCCTACATGACAGGGGCAGACTATGGCTACACCTTC	CASSPYMTGADYGYTF
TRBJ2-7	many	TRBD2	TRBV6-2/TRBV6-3	TGTGCCAGCCGTGGGACTAGCGGATTCTACGAGCAGTACTTC	CASRGTSGFYEQYF
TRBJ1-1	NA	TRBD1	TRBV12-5	TGTGCTAGTGGTTTGGGAACAGGGGACACTGAAGCTTTCTTT	CASGLGTGDTEAFF
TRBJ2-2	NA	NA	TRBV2	TGTGCCAGCAGTGCCCCGGACTTTCTGCGGGAGCTGTTTTTT	CASSAPDFLRELFF
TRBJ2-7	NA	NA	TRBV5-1	TGCACCAGCAGCTTGGACGAGCAGTACTTC	CTSSLDEQYF
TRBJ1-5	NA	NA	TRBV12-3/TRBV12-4	TGTGCCAGCAGTTTAAAGGGGATTCACCAGCCCCAGCATTTT	CASSLKGIHQPQHF
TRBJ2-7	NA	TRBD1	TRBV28	TGTGCCACCCTATCCCAGGACAGGGGTTCCTACGAGCAGTACTTC	CATLSQDRGSYEQYF
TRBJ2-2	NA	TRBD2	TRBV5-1	TGCGCCAGCAGCTTCATAATAGCGGGGGTCCTTCGGAACACCGGGGAGCTGTTTTTT	CASSFIIAGVLRNTGELFF
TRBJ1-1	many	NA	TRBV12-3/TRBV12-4	TGTGCCAGCACCAAGACTGGGATCGTAAACACTGAAGCTTTCTTT	CASTKTGIVNTEAFF
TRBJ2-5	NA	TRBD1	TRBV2	TGTGCCAGCTTTCAAGACAGGGCAGGAACGCGGGAGACCCAGTACTTC	CASFQDRAGTRETQYF